Listed here is a single T cell receptor (beta chain). This sample is drawn from a study of shared clonotypes between healthy human individuals. V gave up 4 bases and J gave up 2 bases; unmatched junction bases: 8. CDR3 length: 15 residues. Germline V gene data show CDR1 as MDHEN and CDR2 as SYDVKM. Assay: immunoSEQ multiplex PCR; the TCRdb copy retains only in-frame clones and omits some. Here the sample spans more than 150,000 clones, roughly 93% being singletons. The origin of this receptor is a woman in her twenties or thirties in good health. J is TRBJ2-7 and V is TRBV28; TRBD1 agrees at 7 bases. Sequencing input: naive CD4+ T cells sorted from blood. Subset in this sample: CD45RA+ positively selected. CDR3 protein: CASSSPRGSTYEQYF. The CDR3 bases are TGTGCCAGCAGTTCGCCCAGGGGGTCGACCTACGAGCAGTACTTC.